This T cell receptor beta chain emerged from a study of cytomegalovirus exposure and HLA in healthy donors. PCR involved 60 Vbeta and 13 Jbeta primers. The data were produced by immunoSEQ multiplex PCR, yet TCRdb's version contains in-frame clones alone and is incomplete. The data contain approximately 220,000 clones, less than 85% of them singletons. V lost 7 bases and J lost 6; bases outside the gene matches: 8. Germline values: CDR1 SEHNR, CDR2 FQNEAQ (reference sequence). This CDR3 is 14 amino acids long. Specimen: PBMCs. This chain connects TRBV7-9 to TRBJ2-2, with 7 bases identical to TRBD1. The receptor was isolated from a man younger than 30 in good health and CMV-seronegative. CDR3 coding DNA: TGTGCCAGCACCCTACAGGGGAGTGCCGGGGAGCTGTTTTTT. Protein sequence: CASTLQGSAGELFF.